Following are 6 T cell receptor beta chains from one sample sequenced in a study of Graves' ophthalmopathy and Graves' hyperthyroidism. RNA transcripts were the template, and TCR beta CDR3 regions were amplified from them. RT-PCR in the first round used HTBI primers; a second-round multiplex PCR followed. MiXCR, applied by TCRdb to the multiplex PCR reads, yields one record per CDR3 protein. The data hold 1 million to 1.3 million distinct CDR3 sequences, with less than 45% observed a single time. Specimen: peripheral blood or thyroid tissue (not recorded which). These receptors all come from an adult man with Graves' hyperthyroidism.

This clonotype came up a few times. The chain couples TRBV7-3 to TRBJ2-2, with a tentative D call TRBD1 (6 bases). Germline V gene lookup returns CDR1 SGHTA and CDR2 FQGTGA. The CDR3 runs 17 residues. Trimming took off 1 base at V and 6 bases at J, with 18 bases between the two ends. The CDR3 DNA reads TGTGCCAGCAGCTTAAGTAGTTCAGGGGAATTTCCCGGGGAGCTGTTTTTT. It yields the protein CASSLSSSGEFPGELFF.

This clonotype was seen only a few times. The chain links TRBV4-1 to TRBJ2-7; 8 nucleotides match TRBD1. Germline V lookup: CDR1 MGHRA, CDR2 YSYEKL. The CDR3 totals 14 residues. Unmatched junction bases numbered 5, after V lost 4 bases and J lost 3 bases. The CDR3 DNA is TGCGCCAGCAGCCGACAGGGGAGGTTCTACGAGCAGTACTTC. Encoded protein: CASSRQGRFYEQYF.

The CDR3 is CSVRLAGAGYEQYF. In nucleotides, the CDR3 is TGCAGCGTCAGACTAGCGGGAGCGGGGTACGAGCAGTACTTC. This chain links TRBV29-1 with TRBJ2-7; 12 nucleotides line up with TRBD2. Trimming cost V 6 bases and J 4 bases; bases outside gene matches: 7. The CDR3 is 14 residues long. Germline CDR1 and CDR2: SQVTM and ANQGSEA.

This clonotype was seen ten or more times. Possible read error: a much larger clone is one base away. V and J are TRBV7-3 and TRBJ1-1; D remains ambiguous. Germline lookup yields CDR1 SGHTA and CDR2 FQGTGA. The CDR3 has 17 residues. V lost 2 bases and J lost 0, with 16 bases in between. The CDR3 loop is CASSLGGVAGMNTEAFF. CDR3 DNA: TGTGCCAGCAGCTTAGGTGGTGTCGCCGGCATGAACACTGAAGCTTTCTTT. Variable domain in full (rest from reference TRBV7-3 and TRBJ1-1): GAGVSQTPSNKVTEKGKYVELRCDPISGHTALYWYRQSLGQGPEFLIYFQGTGAADDSGLPNDRFFAVRPEGSVSTLKIQRTERGDSAVYLCASSLGGVAGMNTEAFFGQGTRLTVV.

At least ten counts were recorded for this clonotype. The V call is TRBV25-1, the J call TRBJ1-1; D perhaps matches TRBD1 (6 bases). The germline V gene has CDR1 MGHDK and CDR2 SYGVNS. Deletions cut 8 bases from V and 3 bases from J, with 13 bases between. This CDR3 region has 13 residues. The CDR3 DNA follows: TGTGCCAGCGCTTTGGGGGCCCACACTGAAGCTTTCTTT. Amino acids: CASALGAHTEAFF.

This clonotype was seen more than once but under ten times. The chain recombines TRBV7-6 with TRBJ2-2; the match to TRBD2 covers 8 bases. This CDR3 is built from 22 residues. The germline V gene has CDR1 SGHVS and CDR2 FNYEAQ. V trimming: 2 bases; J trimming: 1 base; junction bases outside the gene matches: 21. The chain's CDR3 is CASSLTQAGADLQPRNTGELFF. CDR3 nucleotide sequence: TGTGCCAGCAGCTTAACGCAAGCGGGGGCAGATCTACAACCGCGGAACACCGGGGAGCTGTTTTTT.